This is a list of T cell receptor beta chains from one sample in a study of CD8+ T cells in alopecia areata. Measured with immunoSEQ multiplex PCR; TCRdb has only the in-frame clones, and not every one. This table holds some 200,000 clones, approximately 40% found once. The starting material was CD4+ T cells sorted from blood, obtained between weeks 36 and 40, from a patient treated with tofacitinib. These receptors originate from a human donor with alopecia areata. Both conserved end residues are part of each CDR3. The D gene is left open where the match is weak. Size is omitted from some rows. Given values are once, few, many or a class for expanded clones.

j_call | v_call | clone_size | d_call | cdr3_aa | cdr3_nt
TRBJ1-1 | TRBV29-1 | few | NA | CSARRMNTEAFF | TGCAGCGCAAGACGGATGAACACTGAAGCTTTCTTT
TRBJ2-1 | TRBV5-4 | NA | TRBD2 | CASSFGVAGYNEQFF | TGTGCCAGCAGCTTCGGAGTAGCGGGATACAATGAGCAGTTCTTC
TRBJ2-4 | TRBV5-1 | many | NA | CASSPTGFGNIQYF | TGCGCCAGCAGCCCCACAGGGTTTGGGAACATTCAGTACTTC
TRBJ2-7 | TRBV7-8 | few | NA | CASSFRSYEQYF | TGTGCCAGCAGCTTCCGCTCCTACGAGCAGTACTTC
TRBJ2-7 | TRBV11-2 | NA | NA | CASRRVSYEQYF | TGTGCCAGTAGGCGGGTCTCCTACGAGCAGTACTTC
TRBJ2-5 | TRBV5-1 | NA | NA | CASSLERAGSKTQYF | TGCGCCAGCAGCTTGGAACGGGCAGGTTCAAAGACCCAGTACTTC
TRBJ2-7 | TRBV29-1 | few | NA | CSVARDGYEQYF | TGCAGCGTGGCCCGGGACGGATACGAGCAGTACTTC
TRBJ2-2 | TRBV18 | NA | TRBD2 | CASSFGLAANTGELFF | TGTGCCAGCTCATTCGGACTAGCAGCGAACACCGGGGAGCTGTTTTTT
TRBJ2-4 | TRBV7-9 | few | NA | CASSLERGKNIQYF | TGTGCCAGCAGCTTAGAGCGCGGGAAAAACATTCAGTACTTC
TRBJ2-3 | TRBV9 | NA | TRBD2 | CASSVEGLAYPDTQYF | TGTGCCAGCAGCGTAGAAGGACTAGCGTACCCAGATACGCAGTATTTT
TRBJ2-6 | TRBV14 | NA | NA | CASSPDPLVAGANVLTF | TGTGCCAGCAGCCCCGACCCCCTCGTGGCCGGGGCCAACGTCCTGACTTTC
TRBJ2-1 | TRBV29-1 | NA | NA | CSVEGPRGVGNEQFF | TGCAGCGTTGAAGGTCCGAGGGGCGTTGGCAATGAGCAGTTCTTC
TRBJ1-1 | TRBV30 | NA | TRBD1 | CAWSGTGKYTEAFF | TGTGCCTGGAGTGGGACAGGGAAGTACACTGAAGCTTTCTTT
TRBJ1-1 | TRBV18 | NA | TRBD1 | CASSLTGGKDEAFF | TGTGCCAGCTCGTTGACAGGGGGAAAGGATGAAGCTTTCTTT
TRBJ2-7 | TRBV5-6 | NA | TRBD1 | CASSPPGQDEYEQYF | TGTGCCAGCAGCCCACCGGGACAGGACGAATACGAGCAGTACTTC
TRBJ2-3 | TRBV19 | NA | NA | CASSPGVDTQYF | TGTGCCAGTAGCCCGGGAGTCGATACGCAGTATTTT
TRBJ1-1 | TRBV29-1 | NA | TRBD1 | CSGRQGPNTEAFF | TGCAGCGGTCGACAGGGTCCGAACACTGAAGCTTTCTTT
TRBJ2-7 | TRBV2 | NA | NA | CASSVYEQYF | TGTGCCAGCAGTGTATACGAGCAGTACTTC
TRBJ2-7 | TRBV28 | NA | NA | CASSFLDNYEQYF | TGTGCCAGCAGTTTTTTGGACAACTACGAGCAGTACTTC
TRBJ1-2 | TRBV18 | few | NA | CASSPDSLYGYTF | TGTGCCAGCTCACCCGACAGCCTCTATGGCTACACCTTC
TRBJ2-7 | TRBV5-1 | NA | NA | CASSLGRDLRPSAYEQYF | TGCGCCAGCAGCTTGGGAAGGGACCTCCGTCCCTCGGCTTACGAGCAGTACTTC
TRBJ2-3 | TRBV9 | few | NA | CASSRRDVRTDTQYF | TGTGCCAGCAGCCGTCGGGACGTAAGGACAGATACGCAGTATTTT
TRBJ2-1 | TRBV15 | NA | NA | CATSSLGPPGGHEQFF | TGTGCCACCAGCAGTCTCGGGCCCCCGGGCGGTCATGAGCAGTTCTTC
TRBJ1-4 | TRBV5-6 | few | NA | CASSLARQNEKLFF | TGTGCCAGCAGCTTGGCGAGACAGAATGAAAAACTGTTTTTT
TRBJ2-5 | TRBV5-1 | few | NA | CASSYNARQGGETQYF | TGCGCCAGCAGCTATAATGCCCGACAGGGAGGCGAGACCCAGTACTTC
TRBJ1-4 | TRBV9 | NA | NA | CASSVTAGEEKLFF | TGTGCCAGCAGCGTTACAGCGGGAGAGGAAAAACTGTTTTTT
TRBJ2-6 | TRBV7-8 | NA | NA | CASSLVGQGLSGANVLTF | TGTGCCAGCAGCCTGGTGGGACAAGGTCTGTCTGGGGCCAACGTCCTGACTTTC
TRBJ2-4 | TRBV5-4 | few | NA | CASSLVGKGNIQYF | TGTGCCAGCAGCTTGGTAGGGAAAGGGAACATTCAGTACTTC
TRBJ1-5 | TRBV10-2 | NA | NA | CATGGLTSMGNQPQHF | TGCGCCACCGGGGGATTAACTTCGATGGGCAATCAGCCCCAGCATTTT
TRBJ2-3 | TRBV29-1 | few | NA | CSVVPQGWGTDTQYF | TGCAGCGTTGTTCCTCAGGGTTGGGGCACAGATACGCAGTATTTT
TRBJ1-1 | TRBV14 | NA | NA | CATLRRGCGNTEAFF | TGTGCCACCCTCAGGAGAGGGTGTGGGAACACTGAAGCTTTCTTT
TRBJ2-6 | TRBV30 | NA | NA | CAWRGISGANVLTF | TGTGCCTGGAGGGGGATATCTGGGGCCAACGTCCTGACTTTC
TRBJ2-5 | TRBV7-2 | NA | NA | CASSQTPPLQAGETQYF | TGTGCCAGCAGCCAAACCCCCCCCCTCCAGGCAGGGGAGACCCAGTACTTC
TRBJ1-2 | TRBV4-1 | NA | NA | CASSPYRGDYGYTF | TGCGCCAGCAGCCCGTATCGGGGGGACTATGGCTACACCTTC